This TCR beta chain was sequenced for a study of tumor and adjacent non-tumor tissue in lung cancer. Study summary: Samples averaged around 4.2 million productive TCRbeta reads each. Notes on the study in general: Shorter survival was associated with higher TCR diversity in tumors. Normal lung showed higher cumulative top 100 clone frequency than tumor.

The template was RNA from unsorted bulk tissue. Of note for this clonotype: The antigen remains undetermined. Sequence at one end of the junction differs from germline and may be a read error.

TCRbeta libraries were built with three rounds of nested PCR, modified from ARM-PCR. TCRdb re-called the multiplex PCR reads with MiXCR, one entry per CDR3 protein. The data hold about 80,000 distinct CDR3 sequences, with around 70% observed a single time. The CDR3 length is 13 residues. From germline, CDR1 is SGHAT and CDR2 FQDESV (reference sequence). This TCR came from an older woman with non-small cell lung cancer. Sequencing was performed on lung tumor tissue. The chain is built from TRBV11-1 and TRBJ2-7, with D possibly being TRBD2 (5 bases). CDR3 sequence: CASNLAGDLARFF. Here the CDR3 DNA reads TGTGCCAGCAACTTAGCAGGCGACTTAGCGAGGTTCTTC.